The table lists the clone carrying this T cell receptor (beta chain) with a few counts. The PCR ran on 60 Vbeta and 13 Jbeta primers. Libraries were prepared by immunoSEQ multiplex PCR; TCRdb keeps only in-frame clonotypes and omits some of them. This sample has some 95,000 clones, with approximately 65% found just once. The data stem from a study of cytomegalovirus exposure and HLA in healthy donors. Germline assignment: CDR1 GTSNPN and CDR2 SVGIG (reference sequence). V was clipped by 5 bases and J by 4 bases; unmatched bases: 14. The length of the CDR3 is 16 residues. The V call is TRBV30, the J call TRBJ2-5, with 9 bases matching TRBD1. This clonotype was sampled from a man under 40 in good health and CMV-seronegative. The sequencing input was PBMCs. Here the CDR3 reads CAWAGTGMGNRETQYF. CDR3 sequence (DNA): TGTGCCTGGGCCGGGACAGGGATGGGTAATCGAGAGACCCAGTACTTC.